These 19 T cell receptor beta chains originate from one sample sequenced in a study of shared clonotypes between healthy human individuals. TCRdb's table, derived via immunoSEQ multiplex PCR, lists solely in-frame clones and lacks some. This table holds 2 million to 2.5 million clones, around 95% found once. The specimen sequenced was naive CD4+ T cells sorted from blood. Described subset: CD45RA+ positively selected. The source of these receptors is a man aged 18 to 30 in good health.

The chain is built from TRBV5-1 and TRBJ1-4; a weak D match, TRBD1 (6 bases). The CDR3 runs 15 residues. Germline lookup yields CDR1 SGHRS and CDR2 YFSETQ. Trimming stripped 2 bases from V and 6 bases from J, with 14 bases between. DNA for the CDR3: TGCGCCAGCAGCTTTTTTGGGACACTCGATGAAAAACTGTTTTTT. Its protein product is CASSFFGTLDEKLFF.

The chain combines TRBV18 with TRBJ2-7; 11 positions agree with TRBD2. The V segment lost 1 base and the J segment 7 bases; nucleotides outside the gene matches: 6. The CDR3 contains 15 residues. Germline V gene sequence: CDR1 KGHSH, CDR2 LQKENI. CDR3 nucleotides: TGTGCCAGCTCACCACTAGCGGGAGGGTTGGAGGAGCAGTACTTC. Encoded protein: CASSPLAGGLEEQYF.

V usage is TRBV19 and J usage is TRBJ2-1, with 7 bases matching TRBD1. The ends lost 3 bases at V and 8 bases at J; junction bases unmatched: 7. This CDR3 spans 14 amino acids. From germline, CDR1 is LNHDA and CDR2 SQIVND (reference sequence). CDR3 amino acids: CASSIGQVRDEQFF. The CDR3 coding sequence is TGTGCCAGTAGTATCGGACAGGTTCGGGATGAGCAGTTCTTC.

The genes are TRBV5-1 and TRBJ2-6; D gene uncertain. CDR1 SGHRS and CDR2 YFSETQ come from the germline V gene. The CDR3 consists of 13 residues. Trimming took off 5 bases at V and 6 bases at J, with 9 bases between the two ends. CDR3 sequence (DNA): TGCGCCAGCAGAGAAGATGAGGCCAACGTCCTGACTTTC. Translated, it gives CASREDEANVLTF.

V and J are TRBV5-4 and TRBJ2-7; the match to TRBD1 covers 9 bases. Germline values: CDR1 SGHNT, CDR2 YYREEE (reference sequence). CDR3 length: 15 residues. Trimming took 0 bases from V and 4 from J; bases not matched to a gene: 5. CDR3 residues: CASSLAPGQGYEQYF. The CDR3 region has the DNA TGTGCCAGCAGCTTGGCACCGGGACAGGGTTACGAGCAGTACTTC.

This chain connects TRBV2 to TRBJ2-3, with D possibly being TRBD2 (6 bases). There are 14 residues in the CDR3. Germline V gene data show CDR1 as SNHLY and CDR2 as FYNNEI. Trimming took off 10 bases at V and 6 bases at J, with 20 bases between the two ends. The CDR3: CATSPVGGGDTQYF. CDR3 in DNA: TGTGCCACCTCCCCGGTGGGGGGAGGCGATACGCAGTATTTT.

In its sample, this clone was seen once. The V and J genes are TRBV23-1 and TRBJ1-2, with D possibly matching TRBD1 (6 bases). TRBV23-1 is an ORF; its function is uncertain. The CDR3 is 15 amino acids. Trimming stripped 4 bases from V and 3 bases from J, with 15 bases between. CDR3 region: CASSLQGRLDYGYTF. The CDR3 DNA sequence: TGCGCCAGCAGTCTTCAGGGGCGGTTGGACTATGGCTACACCTTC.

V usage is TRBV7-2 and J usage is TRBJ1-2; no clear D gene. CDR1 is SGHTA and CDR2 is FQGNSA in the germline V gene. Trimming took off 4 bases at V and 4 bases at J, with 10 bases between the two ends. The CDR3 is 13 residues long. The DNA for the CDR3 is TGTGCCAGCAGCTCCCTCCCTCCCTATGGCTACACCTTC. This encodes CASSSLPPYGYTF.

The chain joins TRBV19 to TRBJ1-5; D may be TRBD1 (5 bases). Trimming pared 8 bases from V and 0 bases from J, leaving 14 bases between. The germline V gene has CDR1 LNHDA and CDR2 SQIVND (reference sequence). CDR3 length: 15 residues. The CDR3 loop is CASHKGTVSNQPQHF. As DNA, the CDR3 is TGTGCCAGTCATAAGGGGACGGTTAGCAATCAGCCCCAGCATTTT.

This clone showed up just once. V is TRBV7-2 and J is TRBJ2-3; 10 positions match TRBD1. V shed 5 bases, J shed 1 base, and the junction held 3 bases outside the gene matches. Germline V CDR1 and CDR2: SGHTA, FQGNSA. The CDR3 loop spans 15 amino acids. The CDR3 DNA reads as TGTGCCAGCAGCACGGACAGGGGGGGCACAGATACGCAGTATTTT. Its translation is CASSTDRGGTDTQYF.

Of note for this clone: Other nucleotide sequences in the sample specify the same CDR3. CDR3 residues: CASSSSGNTGELFF. DNA for the CDR3: TGTGCCAGCAGCTCCTCAGGGAACACCGGGGAGCTGTTTTTT. The genes are TRBV11-2 and TRBJ2-2, with D unresolved. V was cut by 4 bases and J by 1 base, with 7 bases left in between. CDR3 length: 14 amino acids. Per germline, CDR1 SGHAT and CDR2 FQNNGV. Drawing the rest from reference TRBV11-2 and TRBJ2-2, the complete variable domain is EAGVAQSPRYKIIEKRQSVAFWCNPISGHATLYWYQQILGQGPKLLIQFQNNGVVDDSQLPKDRFSAERLKGVDSTLKIQPAKLEDSAVYLCASSSSGNTGELFFGEGSRLTVL.

The chain carries TRBV6-6 and TRBJ2-2; 8 bases agree with TRBD2. This CDR3 region has 15 residues. Unmatched junction bases numbered 12, after V lost 10 bases and J lost 5 bases. CDR1 and CDR2 (germline): MNHNY, SVGAGI (reference sequence). CDR3 in amino acids: CATRGEKRETGELFF. The CDR3, as DNA: TGTGCCACCCGCGGCGAGAAGCGGGAGACCGGGGAGCTGTTTTTT.

CDR3 DNA sequence: TGCGCCAGCAGTCTTGGGGGGGCAGGAACTAATGAAAAACTGTTTTTT. Translation gives CASSLGGAGTNEKLFF. The V call is TRBV5-1, the J call TRBJ1-4; D perhaps matches TRBD1 (6 bases). Germline CDR1 reads SGHRS; CDR2 reads YFSETQ. Trimming took off 5 bases at V and 1 base at J, with 15 bases between the two ends. There are 16 residues in the CDR3.

The V call is TRBV6-1, the J call TRBJ2-7; weak D call: TRBD2 (7 bases). The CDR3 is made up of 14 amino acids. V lost 7 bases, J lost 3 bases, and 16 bases lay in between. The germline gives CDR1 MNHNS, CDR2 SASEGT. The CDR3 coding sequence is TGTGCCAGCAACAGGGCAGGGGAGGGCTACGAGCAGTACTTC. Amino acid sequence: CASNRAGEGYEQYF.

The rearrangement joins TRBV2 to TRBJ1-2; perhaps TRBD1 as D (5 bases). The germline CDR1 and CDR2 sequences are SNHLY and FYNNEI. V lost 1 base, J lost 13 bases, and 19 bases lay in between. The CDR3 sequence is 14 residues long. The CDR3 DNA reads TGTGCCAGCAGTGAAGAGGGGTCTAGGGCGCCAATCACCTTC. It encodes CASSEEGSRAPITF.

CDR3 region: CAWSVRASGRAGNEQFF. The CDR3 nucleotides are TGTGCCTGGAGTGTACGGGCTAGCGGGAGGGCCGGAAATGAGCAGTTCTTC. J is TRBJ2-1 and V is TRBV30; TRBD2 aligns across 12 bases. The CDR3 has 17 residues. Germline lookup yields CDR1 GTSNPN and CDR2 SVGIG (reference sequence). V was pared by 0 bases and J by 7 bases, with 10 bases of the junction left unmatched.

This chain connects TRBV5-7 to TRBJ2-7; 11 nucleotides match TRBD2. TRBV5-7 belongs to the ORF category, with a function that is uncertain. Trimming cost V 5 bases and J 3 bases; bases outside gene matches: 13. This CDR3 contains 17 residues. Written as DNA, the CDR3 is TGTGCCAGCAGGGGGGGGCTAGCGGGAGGCAAGCTCTACGAGCAGTACTTC. This encodes CASRGGLAGGKLYEQYF.

The chain recombines TRBV5-1 with TRBJ2-3, with a weak D call TRBD2 (6 bases). CDR1 SGHRS and CDR2 YFSETQ come from the germline V gene. Trimming took off 4 bases at V and 4 bases at J, with 16 bases between the two ends. The CDR3 is made up of 15 amino acids. The chain's CDR3 is CASSPTGLSADTQYF. DNA of the CDR3: TGCGCCAGCAGCCCAACAGGACTATCGGCAGATACGCAGTATTTT.

The chain couples TRBV5-4 to TRBJ1-2; D is perhaps TRBD1 (5 bases). Trimming cost V 0 bases and J 3 bases, with 18 bases left between them. Germline V gene lookup returns CDR1 SGHNT and CDR2 YYREEE (reference sequence). The CDR3 loop spans 17 amino acids. The CDR3 region is CASSLAQSRQLHYGYTF. The CDR3 DNA reads TGTGCCAGCAGCTTGGCCCAGAGTAGACAGCTCCACTATGGCTACACCTTC. Complete variable domain (other parts from reference TRBV5-4 and TRBJ1-2): ETGVTQSPTHLIKTRGQQVTLRCSSQSGHNTVSWYQQALGQGPQFIFQYYREEENGRGNFPPRFSGLQFPNYSSELNVNALELDDSALYLCASSLAQSRQLHYGYTFGSGTRLTVV.